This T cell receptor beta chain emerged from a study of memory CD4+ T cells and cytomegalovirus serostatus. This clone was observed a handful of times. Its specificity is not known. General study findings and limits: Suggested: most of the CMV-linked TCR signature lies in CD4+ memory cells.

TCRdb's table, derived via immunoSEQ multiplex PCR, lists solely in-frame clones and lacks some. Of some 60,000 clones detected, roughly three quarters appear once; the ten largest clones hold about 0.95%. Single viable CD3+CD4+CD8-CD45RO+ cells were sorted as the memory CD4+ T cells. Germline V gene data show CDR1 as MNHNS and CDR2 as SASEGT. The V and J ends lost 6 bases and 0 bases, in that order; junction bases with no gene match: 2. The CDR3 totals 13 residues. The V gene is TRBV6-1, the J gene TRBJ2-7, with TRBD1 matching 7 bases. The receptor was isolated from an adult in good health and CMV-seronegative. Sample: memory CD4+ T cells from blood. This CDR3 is CASRGTDSYEQYF. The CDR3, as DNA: TGTGCCAGCAGAGGGACAGACTCCTACGAGCAGTACTTC.